These T cell receptor beta chains were read from a single sample in a study of control samples from healthy donors and cancer patients. The assay was immunoSEQ multiplex PCR, and TCRdb's table has in-frame clones only and misses some. Here the sample spans 80,000 to 100,000 clones, 92% being singletons. Source material: blood. The source is a human donor in good health. The donor label of this sample is uncertain. Each CDR3 is given with its conserved first and last residue. D genes are given only for firm matches. Rows give clone size only sometimes, using once, few, many, or a class for an expanded clone.

TRBJ2-5 . once TRBV5-1 CASSLGDRRTVETQYF TGCGCCAGCAGCTTGGGGGACCGCAGGACGGTGGAGACCCAGTACTTC
TRBJ2-3 TRBD2 . TRBV6-2/TRBV6-3 CASSSPSWERGFHADTQYF TGTGCCAGCAGTTCCCCCAGTTGGGAGCGGGGGTTTCACGCGGATACGCAGTATTTT
TRBJ2-1 TRBD1 . TRBV18 CASSPPAQGAGNEQFF TGTGCCAGCTCACCACCGGCTCAGGGGGCGGGCAATGAGCAGTTCTTC
TRBJ1-2 . . TRBV3-1/TRBV3-2 CASSQGTTSDLMLGYTF TGTGCCAGCAGCCAAGGGACTACTTCGGATCTTATGTTGGGCTACACCTTC
TRBJ1-2 . once TRBV7-9 CASSWDSSYGYTF TGTGCCAGCAGCTGGGACTCCTCCTATGGCTACACCTTC
TRBJ2-1 . . TRBV15 CATSRDDNEQFF TGTGCCACCAGCAGAGATGACAATGAGCAGTTCTTC
TRBJ1-2 . . TRBV6-5 CASSYDGGGGYTF TGTGCCAGCAGTTACGACGGGGGCGGAGGCTACACCTTC
TRBJ2-5 . . TRBV6-2/TRBV6-3 CASSSPSGAQETQYF TGTGCCAGCAGTTCCCCGAGCGGAGCACAAGAGACCCAGTACTTC
TRBJ1-5 TRBD1 . TRBV28 CASSPRTGSRLQPQHF TGTGCCAGCAGTCCCCGGACAGGGTCTAGACTTCAGCCCCAGCATTTT
TRBJ1-2 TRBD1 . TRBV28 CASSSQLTGTGDSYTF TGTGCCAGCAGTTCCCAACTTACCGGGACAGGGGATAGCTACACCTTC
TRBJ1-2 . . TRBV30 CAWSKGYGYTF TGTGCCTGGAGTAAAGGGTATGGCTACACCTTC
TRBJ1-2 TRBD1 . TRBV12-3/TRBV12-4 CASSHPDRVGYTF TGTGCCAGCAGTCACCCGGACAGGGTTGGCTACACCTTC
TRBJ1-1 TRBD1 . TRBV5-4 CASRDRANTEAFF TGTGCCAGCAGGGACAGGGCGAACACTGAAGCTTTCTTT
TRBJ1-5 . . TRBV4-3 CASSQVITSGKPQHF TGCGCCAGCAGCCAAGTCATAACGAGCGGGAAGCCCCAGCATTTT
TRBJ1-4 . . TRBV19 CASSIGRPNEKLFF TGTGCCAGTAGTATCGGACGGCCTAATGAAAAACTGTTTTTT
TRBJ1-6 . . TRBV19 CATPQASNSPLHF TGTGCCACCCCCCAGGCGTCCAATTCACCCCTCCACTTT
TRBJ2-2 . . TRBV7-9 CASSPPSGGELFF TGTGCCAGCAGCCCCCCGTCGGGGGGGGAGCTGTTTTTT
TRBJ1-2 . . TRBV28 CASSLLEESYGYTF TGTGCCAGCAGTTTATTGGAGGAAAGCTATGGCTACACCTTC
TRBJ1-2 TRBD1 . TRBV30 CAWSVQGADVYGYTF TGTGCCTGGAGTGTACAGGGGGCGGATGTCTATGGCTACACCTTC
TRBJ2-5 TRBD2 . TRBV5-1 CASSPGTSGETQYF TGCGCCAGCAGCCCAGGGACTAGCGGAGAGACCCAGTACTTC
TRBJ1-2 . . TRBV11-2 CASSLSPNYGYTF TGTGCCAGCAGCTTATCACCTAACTATGGCTACACCTTC
TRBJ1-2 . . TRBV25-1 CASSESAALANYGYTF TGTGCCAGCAGTGAATCGGCAGCGTTAGCTAACTATGGCTACACCTTC
TRBJ1-5 . . TRBV19 CASSIVVQIPQPQHF TGTGCCAGTAGTATAGTCGTCCAAATTCCTCAGCCCCAGCATTTT
TRBJ2-2 . . TRBV5-1 CASSFSGQGYYEHGELFF TGCGCCAGCAGCTTTTCCGGGCAGGGCTATTACGAACACGGGGAGCTGTTTTTT
TRBJ1-1 . . TRBV7-2 CASSLGPDRNTEAFF TGTGCCAGCAGCTTAGGTCCCGACAGGAACACTGAAGCTTTCTTT
TRBJ1-1 TRBD1 . TRBV9 CASSETGELVFDTEAFF TGTGCCAGCAGCGAGACAGGGGAACTGGTGTTTGACACTGAAGCTTTCTTT
TRBJ1-6 . . TRBV6-5 CASSYRQGNSPLHF TGTGCCAGCAGTTACCGTCAGGGGAATTCACCCCTCCACTTT
TRBJ2-7 TRBD1 . TRBV7-9 CASSSDRGRPYEQYF TGTGCCAGCAGCTCCGACAGGGGGCGCCCCTACGAGCAGTACTTC
TRBJ1-6 . . TRBV3-1/TRBV3-2 CASSPVGSSYNSPLHF TGTGCCAGCAGCCCCGTCGGGAGCTCCTATAATTCACCCCTCCACTTT
TRBJ2-1 . . TRBV11-2 CASSLLPGAAEQFF TGTGCCAGCAGCTTGCTACCGGGGGCGGCGGAGCAGTTCTTC
TRBJ2-2 . . TRBV6-1 CASSEEPLNTGELFF TGTGCCAGCAGTGAAGAGCCATTGAACACCGGGGAGCTGTTTTTT
TRBJ1-6 . . TRBV11-2 CASSLDRVNNSPLHF TGTGCCAGCAGCTTAGACAGGGTGAATAATTCACCCCTCCACTTT
TRBJ1-1 . . TRBV7-9 CASSLEGGSTEAFF TGTGCCAGCAGCTTAGAAGGGGGGAGCACTGAAGCTTTCTTT
TRBJ1-1 . . TRBV10-3 CAISDRNTEAFF TGTGCCATCAGTGACCGGAACACTGAAGCTTTCTTT
TRBJ2-3 TRBD2 . TRBV4-3 CASSQDLTGGLGDTQYF TGCGCCAGCAGCCAAGATTTAACGGGGGGGCTGGGAGATACGCAGTATTTT
TRBJ2-1 . . TRBV3-1/TRBV3-2 CASSPRDTGAYNEQFF TGTGCCAGCAGCCCGAGGGACACGGGAGCCTACAATGAGCAGTTCTTC
TRBJ2-1 . . TRBV15 CATSRDKLSGSEQFF TGTGCCACCAGCAGAGATAAGCTTTCGGGGAGTGAGCAGTTCTTC
TRBJ2-3 TRBD2 . TRBV18 CASSPPGLAGGRTTDTQYF TGTGCCAGCTCACCCCCGGGACTAGCGGGGGGCCGTACCACAGATACGCAGTATTTT
TRBJ2-2 TRBD2 . TRBV19 CASQLAGLHTGELFF TGTGCCAGCCAACTAGCGGGGTTACACACCGGGGAGCTGTTTTTT
TRBJ2-3 . . TRBV4-2 CASSQDPSALIDTQYF TGTGCCAGCAGCCAAGACCCTAGCGCTTTAATTGATACGCAGTATTTT
TRBJ2-7 TRBD1 . TRBV7-9 CASSNRDRGTYEQYF TGTGCCAGCAGCAACCGGGACAGGGGAACCTACGAGCAGTACTTC
TRBJ2-1 . . TRBV5-4 CASSSEQGYNEQFF TGTGCCAGCAGCTCGGAACAGGGCTACAATGAGCAGTTCTTC
TRBJ1-5 . . TRBV28 CASSYGRRGSNQPQHF TGTGCCAGCAGTTACGGACGGCGGGGGAGCAATCAGCCCCAGCATTTT
TRBJ2-5 TRBD1 . TRBV19 CASTPQGLQETQYF TGTGCCAGTACCCCACAGGGGTTACAAGAGACCCAGTACTTC
TRBJ2-1 . . TRBV19 CASSTPGDSSSSYNEQFF TGTGCCAGTAGTACGCCAGGGGATAGCTCAAGCTCCTACAATGAGCAGTTCTTC
TRBJ1-1 . . TRBV7-2 CASSLAGRNTEAFF TGTGCCAGCAGCTTAGCTGGGAGGAACACTGAAGCTTTCTTT
TRBJ2-5 . . TRBV7-2 CASSLALTATETQYF TGTGCCAGCAGCTTAGCCTTGACAGCGACAGAGACCCAGTACTTC
TRBJ1-4 . . TRBV27 CASSLSMTGWASPTNEKLFF TGTGCCAGCAGTTTATCGATGACAGGATGGGCCTCCCCAACTAATGAAAAACTGTTTTTT
TRBJ2-7 . . TRBV6-4 CASSDSMVYEQYF TGTGCCAGCAGTGACTCGATGGTCTACGAGCAGTACTTC
TRBJ1-1 . . TRBV6-5 CASSYRIDAEAFF TGTGCCAGCAGTTACAGGATAGACGCTGAAGCTTTCTTT
TRBJ2-1 TRBD1 . TRBV5-1 CASSQGTGDLDEQFF TGCGCCAGCAGCCAGGGGACAGGGGATTTGGATGAGCAGTTCTTC
TRBJ1-5 . . TRBV6-6 CASSYSVNSNQPQHF TGTGCCAGCAGTTACTCGGTCAATAGCAATCAGCCCCAGCATTTT
TRBJ2-3 . . TRBV24-1 CATRGGLSTDTQYF TGTGCCACCAGGGGGGGGCTTAGCACAGATACGCAGTATTTT